By sample share, the clone carrying this T cell receptor beta chain is medium-sized. What it recognizes is unknown. These data originate in a study of circulating CD8 cells and anti-PD-1 response in melanoma. On the study more broadly: Complete or partial response defined responders; stable or progressive disease, non-responders. Whole-study findings and limits: Peptide assays on expanded sorted subsets replaced tumor-based reactivity testing.

TCR libraries were prepared from around 15 ng of total RNA with the QIAseq Immune Repertoire TCR panel. TCRdb re-called the reads through MiXCR, storing one row per CDR3 protein. Of approximately 2,200 distinct CDR3 sequences listed, less than 8% are singletons. From germline, CDR1 is KGHDR and CDR2 SFDVKD. The ends were cut back, 4 bases at V and 10 bases at J, with 13 bases in the middle. This CDR3 region has 14 residues. Live CD3+CD8+TCRalphabeta+ cells were sorted into four subsets by PD-1 and/or TIGIT. The sequence came from a human donor with melanoma. The chain recombines TRBV24-1 with TRBJ1-6; D not resolved. Sequencing used CD8+ T cells from PBMCs, obtained at baseline or after one month of anti-PD-1 therapy (not recorded which). CDR3 DNA: TGTGCCACCAGTGACTCCACCCTAAGCTCACCCCTCCACTTT. This translates into CATSDSTLSSPLHF.